Only a few counts were recorded for the clone carrying this T cell receptor (beta chain). This CDR3 region has 15 residues. Germline V gene sequence: CDR1 LGHDT, CDR2 YNNKEL (reference sequence). V was clipped by 3 bases and J by 0 bases, with 10 bases between them. TCRdb redid the calling of the RT-PCR reads with MiXCR, one entry per CDR3 protein. The sample lists hundreds of thousands of distinct CDR3 sequences; about 15% were seen once. The sample comes from a study of response to subunit inactivated influenza vaccine. This sequence originates from a man aged 50-75 years who received an inactivated influenza vaccine. This sequence joins TRBV3-1 and TRBJ2-3; D is unresolved. The sample in question was CD4+ T cells sorted from PBMCs, obtained roughly 24 months after vaccination. This CDR3 is CASSQTKSSTDTQYF. The CDR3 DNA sequence: TGTGCCAGCAGCCAGACAAAATCAAGCACAGATACGCAGTATTTT.